This TCR beta chain emerged from a study of blood T cell repertoires in COVID-19. The CDR3 totals 15 residues. With V trimmed by 1 base and J by 5 bases, 6 bases remained unmatched. Germline V CDR1 and CDR2: GTSNPN, SVGIG (reference sequence). The table came from immunoSEQ multiplex PCR; TCRdb's copy has only in-frame clones and leaves some out. Of 250,000 to 300,000 clones in the sample, roughly 93% were seen once. The chain joins TRBV30 to TRBJ1-5, with TRBD1 matching over 9 bases. Specimen: PBMCs or T cells enriched from blood (not recorded which). The receptor was derived from a woman between 40 and 50 years old with acute COVID-19. The CDR3, as DNA: TGTGCCTGGAGTGGCCGACAGGGGGGATATCAGCCCCAGCATTTT. Translating it yields CAWSGRQGGYQPQHF.